The clone carrying this TCR beta chain was recorded a few times. What it binds is not known. These data originate in a study of blood T cells in healthy people across ages. The length of the CDR3 is 18 residues. CDR1 is LGHDT and CDR2 is YNNKEL in the germline V gene (reference sequence). Trimming stripped 0 bases from V and 4 bases from J, with 19 bases between. With a J-beta primer mix and a sample-barcoded 5' primer, a second PCR ran about 6 to 11 cycles. TCRdb recomputed calls from the 5' RACE reads with MiXCR, one row per CDR3 protein. Of about 720,000 distinct CDR3 sequences detected, 20% to 25% appear once; the ten largest clones hold 22%. General study points: A roughly linear age-dependent decrease characterized TCR beta diversity per million T cells. In these data, TCR beta diversity tracked strongly with naive T cell percentage.

Sequencing was performed on blood. V and J are TRBV3-1 and TRBJ2-1; maybe TRBD2 (5 bases). The sequence came from a man in his 70s in good health. CDR3 DNA: TGTGCCAGCAGCCAAGACTTCCTCTCAGCTGACTATTACAATGAGCAGTTCTTC. Translated, it gives CASSQDFLSADYYNEQFF.